This T cell receptor (beta chain) was captured by sequencing in a study of blood T cells in healthy people across ages. Primers used in a second PCR of about 6 to 12 cycles were a sample-barcoded 5' primer and a J-beta primer mix. TCRdb re-called the 5' RACE reads through MiXCR, storing one row per CDR3 protein. The data show some 730,000 distinct CDR3 sequences, 20% to 25% seen once. The sequenced material came from blood. This TCR was recovered from a man aged 65-85 years in good health.

In DNA, the CDR3 is TGTGCCAGCAGGAGGGGGGGTGAAGCTTTCTTT. Protein: CASRRGGEAFF. The V call is TRBV6-5, the J call TRBJ1-1, with D possibly being TRBD1 (6 bases). This CDR3 has 11 amino acids. Germline V gene data show CDR1 as MNHEY and CDR2 as SVGAGI. Trimming removed 6 bases at V and 7 bases at J, with 9 bases between.